These T cell receptor beta chains were read from a single sample in a study of CD8 T cells in Susac syndrome. TCRdb re-called the immunoSEQ multiplex PCR reads with MiXCR, one entry per CDR3 protein. Here the sample spans about 440,000 distinct CDR3 sequences, about 85% being singletons. Sequencing input: CD8+ T cells from PBMCs. These receptors all come from a human donor with multiple sclerosis. CDR3s include the opening cysteine and the closing phenylalanine or tryptophan. The D gene is left open where the match is weak. Part of the rows lack a size; the others show once, few, many or a class for expanded clones.

clone size	V gene	D gene	J gene	CDR3 DNA	CDR3 protein
NA	TRBV7-2	NA	TRBJ1-5	TGTGCCAGCAGCTTCTTCAGGGGTAGTCTGCCCCAGCATTTT	CASSFFRGSLPQHF
NA	TRBV5-1	NA	TRBJ2-1	TGCGCCAGCAGCTTGCCTTACAGGCCCTCCTACAATGAGCAGTTCTTC	CASSLPYRPSYNEQFF
NA	TRBV11-2	NA	TRBJ2-7	TGTGCCAGTGGAGAGGGGGTCTACGAGCAGTACTTC	CASGEGVYEQYF
NA	TRBV2	TRBD1	TRBJ2-3	TGTGCCAGCCGGGACAGGGCCTACACAGATACGCAGTATTTT	CASRDRAYTDTQYF
once	TRBV5-1	NA	TRBJ1-3	TGCGCCAGCAGCCTTGAGGCGCGGGGGGCAACTGAAAACACCATATATTTT	CASSLEARGATENTIYF
NA	TRBV7-9	NA	TRBJ1-1	TGTGCCAGCAGCCTTAATAGTCAGAGGCAGGAAGCTTTCTTT	CASSLNSQRQEAFF
few	TRBV9	NA	TRBJ2-2	TGTGCCAGCAGCCCTGGGGATCACACCGGGGAGCTGTTTTTT	CASSPGDHTGELFF
NA	TRBV7-9	TRBD2	TRBJ2-3	TGTGCCAGCAGCCAAACCGGGACTAGCGGGGGGGCCATCACAGATACGCAGTATTTT	CASSQTGTSGGAITDTQYF
NA	TRBV5-1	NA	TRBJ2-5	TGCGCCAGCAGCCTTCCTCTACAGGGATCGGAGACCCAGTACTTC	CASSLPLQGSETQYF
NA	TRBV10-3	NA	TRBJ2-1	TGTGCCATCAGTGAGTCGAGCCCGGGAAGCTTCCCTGGGAATGAGCAGTTCTTC	CAISESSPGSFPGNEQFF
NA	TRBV2	NA	TRBJ2-7	TGTGCCAGCAGAGAAAAAACGACAGCGACCTGTTACTACGAGCAGTACTTC	CASREKTTATCYYEQYF
NA	TRBV5-1	NA	TRBJ2-2	TGCGCCAGCAGCCAGAGGACATCTAACACCGGGGAGCTGTTTTTT	CASSQRTSNTGELFF
NA	TRBV19	NA	TRBJ2-1	TGTGCCAGTAACGGCGACTACAATGAGCAGTTCTTC	CASNGDYNEQFF
NA	TRBV5-1	TRBD2	TRBJ2-1	TGCGCCAGCAGCGCCCCCGGGACTAGCGGCTATAATGAGCAGTTCTTC	CASSAPGTSGYNEQFF
once	TRBV27	NA	TRBJ2-1	TGTGCCAGCAGTTTATGGGCGGGAAATGAGCAGTTCTTC	CASSLWAGNEQFF
NA	TRBV4-1	NA	TRBJ2-1	TGCGCCAGCAGCCAAGGGCAGGATTACAATGAGCAGTTCTTC	CASSQGQDYNEQFF
NA	TRBV4-1	NA	TRBJ2-3	TGCGCCAGCCTCGACAGTTTTAGAGATACGCAGTATTTT	CASLDSFRDTQYF
NA	TRBV6-4	NA	TRBJ2-1	TGTGCCAGCAGTGACCGACAGACCGGTTACAATGAGCAGTTCTTC	CASSDRQTGYNEQFF
once	TRBV28	NA	TRBJ2-7	TGTGCCAGCAGTTTAGCAGGGTTTTTCGACGAGCAGTACTTC	CASSLAGFFDEQYF
NA	TRBV11-2	NA	TRBJ2-2	TGTGCCAGCAGCGCACCCGGGCCATCTACCGGGGAGCTGTTTTTT	CASSAPGPSTGELFF
NA	TRBV30	NA	TRBJ2-2	TGTGCCTGGAACCCCGGGGGGCGCGCCGGGGAGCTGTTTTTT	CAWNPGGRAGELFF
NA	TRBV13	NA	TRBJ1-2	TGTGCCGGCAGCCCCCAGGGGACGGACCCTAACTATGGCTACACCTTC	CAGSPQGTDPNYGYTF
NA	TRBV4-1	TRBD1	TRBJ2-1	TGCGCCAGCAGTGACAGGGATGAGCAGTTCTTC	CASSDRDEQFF
NA	TRBV29-1	TRBD2	TRBJ2-1	TGCAGCGTCTCCTCCCTCCTAGCGGGAGGGTCCTACAATGAGCAGTTCTTC	CSVSSLLAGGSYNEQFF
NA	TRBV9	NA	TRBJ1-1	TGTGCCAGCAGCGTAGCTTTAGGGGGGGAAAACACTGAAGCTTTCTTT	CASSVALGGENTEAFF
NA	TRBV19	NA	TRBJ2-7	TGTGCCAGTAGGGGGGAGATCGAGCAGTACTTC	CASRGEIEQYF
NA	TRBV5-4	TRBD2	TRBJ2-7	TGTGCCAGCAGCTTGTACAGCGGGATCCCCACCTACGAGCAGTACTTC	CASSLYSGIPTYEQYF
NA	TRBV19	TRBD2	TRBJ2-7	TGTGCCAGTAGCATGAGCGGGAGTTCCTACGAGCAGTACTTC	CASSMSGSSYEQYF
few	TRBV9	TRBD1	TRBJ1-1	TGTGCCAGCAGCGTGGCTACAGGGGGCGCGCTGGGGGACACTGAAGCTTTCTTT	CASSVATGGALGDTEAFF
NA	TRBV10-3	TRBD1	TRBJ2-5	TGTGCCATCAGTGAGGAGGGGGCCCGTGAGACCCAGTACTTC	CAISEEGARETQYF
few	TRBV12-3/TRBV12-4	NA	TRBJ1-2	TGTGCCAGCAGTTTAGAGAGCCCTCGGGGGTATGGCTACACCTTC	CASSLESPRGYGYTF
NA	TRBV5-1	NA	TRBJ1-1	TGCGCCAGCAGCTTGGCCGGATCCGCTGAAGCTTTCTTT	CASSLAGSAEAFF
NA	TRBV7-8	TRBD2	TRBJ2-7	TGTGCCAGCAGCTTAGGCAGCGGCGGGAGTGCCTCCTACGAGCAGTACTTC	CASSLGSGGSASYEQYF
NA	TRBV2	NA	TRBJ2-1	TGTGCCAGCAGTGAACCCAATGAGCAGTTCTTC	CASSEPNEQFF